These T cell receptor beta chains were read from a single sample in a study of cytomegalovirus exposure and HLA in healthy donors. The method was immunoSEQ multiplex PCR; TCRdb's version includes in-frame clones alone and lacks a portion of them. The table shows almost 200,000 clones, with over 75% occurring only once. The specimen was PBMCs. All receptors come from a woman in her forties or fifties in good health and CMV-seronegative. CDR3s include the opening cysteine and the closing phenylalanine or tryptophan. A D gene is named only where the DNA matches it firmly. Size values are once, few and many counts, or a class for expanded clones, and some rows have none.

v_call	d_call	clone_size	j_call	cdr3_nt	cdr3_aa
TRBV5-1	TRBD2	NA	TRBJ2-5	TGCGCCAGCAGCCTAGGGGGACTAGCGGGATCAGAGACCCAGTACTTC	CASSLGGLAGSETQYF
TRBV7-2	NA	NA	TRBJ2-7	TGTGCCAGCAGCTTAACAGGCCATTCCTACGAGCAGTACTTC	CASSLTGHSYEQYF
TRBV15	NA	NA	TRBJ2-5	TGTGCCACCAGCAGAGACAGGGTGGGAGGCGAGACCCAGTACTTC	CATSRDRVGGETQYF
TRBV19	TRBD2	NA	TRBJ2-7	TGTGCCAGTAGTATGGGACTAGCGGGGAGCCTGTCCTACGAGCAGTACTTC	CASSMGLAGSLSYEQYF
TRBV5-6	TRBD1	NA	TRBJ2-3	TGTGCCAGCAGCAACCGGACAGGTAAGGCCCGAGATACGCAGTATTTT	CASSNRTGKARDTQYF
TRBV28	TRBD1	NA	TRBJ1-1	TGTGCCAGCAGCCTACGGACAGGGAATAAAGCTTTCTTT	CASSLRTGNKAFF
TRBV11-2	NA	NA	TRBJ1-2	TGTGCCAGCAGCTTCCCGGTTGGGGGCAGGCAGAACTATGGCTACACCTTC	CASSFPVGGRQNYGYTF
TRBV15	TRBD2	NA	TRBJ2-1	TGTGCCACCAGCGGAGGGACTAGCGGGGGCAATGAGCAGTTCTTC	CATSGGTSGGNEQFF
TRBV6-1	NA	NA	TRBJ2-3	TGTGCCAGCAGCTTGGTAGGGGGAACAGATGCGCAGTATTTT	CASSLVGGTDAQYF
TRBV27	TRBD1	NA	TRBJ2-4	TGTGCCAGCAGTCACACCGGGACAGGGGTTGTGGCGAAAAACATTCAGTACTTC	CASSHTGTGVVAKNIQYF
TRBV7-6	TRBD2	few	TRBJ2-3	TGTGCCAGCAGCTGGGCGACTAGCGGGAGTACAGATACGCAGTATTTT	CASSWATSGSTDTQYF
TRBV13	TRBD2	NA	TRBJ2-7	TGTGCCAGCAGCGGGAGACTAGCGGGAGGCGAGCAGTACTTC	CASSGRLAGGEQYF
TRBV6-5	TRBD1	NA	TRBJ1-2	TGTGCCAGCAGCCGACAGGGGGCGCTTGGCTACACCTTC	CASSRQGALGYTF
TRBV7-2	NA	NA	TRBJ1-2	TGTGCCAGCAGCTTAGACTCATTCAGGGGCTACACCTTC	CASSLDSFRGYTF
TRBV28	NA	NA	TRBJ2-1	TGTGCCAGCAGTTTAGAATCCCGGGAGCAGTTCTTC	CASSLESREQFF
TRBV16	NA	NA	TRBJ2-7	TGTGCCAGCAGCCAATCACTCGCGGAGACCTACGAGCAGTACTTC	CASSQSLAETYEQYF
TRBV7-9	NA	NA	TRBJ1-5	TGTGCCAGCAGCTTCACGGGCAATCAGCCCCAGCATTTT	CASSFTGNQPQHF
TRBV27	TRBD2	NA	TRBJ2-7	TGTGCCAGCACAGCGGGAGGGTACGAGCAGTACTTC	CASTAGGYEQYF
TRBV6-1	TRBD2	NA	TRBJ2-7	TGTGCCAGCAGCGGACTAGCGGGAGTGGCCTACGAGCAGTACTTC	CASSGLAGVAYEQYF
TRBV6-5	NA	NA	TRBJ1-2	TGTGCCAGCAGTTTTCAGCAGGGGAACTATGGCTACACCTTC	CASSFQQGNYGYTF
TRBV30	TRBD2	NA	TRBJ2-1	TGTGCCTGGAGTGTAATGCGGGGGATCCGTGGCAATGAGCAGTTCTTC	CAWSVMRGIRGNEQFF
TRBV7-2	NA	NA	TRBJ2-3	TGTGCCAGCAGCCCGCGGAGGGCCGCAGATACGCAGTATTTT	CASSPRRAADTQYF
TRBV14	NA	NA	TRBJ1-1	TGTGCCAGCAGCCAAGGCCTGGGGGGATACACTGAAGCTTTCTTT	CASSQGLGGYTEAFF
TRBV18	TRBD1	NA	TRBJ1-2	TGTGCCAGCTCACTCGGACAGGATGGTGGCTACACCTTC	CASSLGQDGGYTF
TRBV30	NA	NA	TRBJ1-1	TGTGCCTGGAAGTCCAGAACTGAAGCTTTCTTT	CAWKSRTEAFF
TRBV7-8	TRBD2	NA	TRBJ2-5	TGTGCCAGCAGCCCTTCGGTCGGACTAGCGGGGGTGGAGACCCAGTACTTC	CASSPSVGLAGVETQYF
TRBV6-1	NA	NA	TRBJ2-4	TGTGCCAGCAGTGAAACCGCAGGCCAAGCCAAAAACATTCAGTACTTC	CASSETAGQAKNIQYF
TRBV6-1	NA	NA	TRBJ2-5	TGTGCCAGCAGTGAGACTAGTGGATTGGGAAAAGAGACCCAGTACTTC	CASSETSGLGKETQYF
TRBV14	NA	NA	TRBJ1-2	TGTGCCAGCAGCCTTACCCGGGGAAGGGGCTACACCTTC	CASSLTRGRGYTF
TRBV27	TRBD1	NA	TRBJ2-7	TGTGCCAGCGCTTCAACTCAGGGGGCCTCCTACGAGCAGTACTTC	CASASTQGASYEQYF
TRBV5-1	NA	NA	TRBJ1-6	TGCGCCAGCAGCTCGGGCGGAGGCGGTGGTCTAAGCTCCTATAATTCACCCCTCCACTTT	CASSSGGGGGLSSYNSPLHF
TRBV30	TRBD2	NA	TRBJ2-1	TGTGCCTGGGTAGCGGGAGCAGGAAATGAGCAGTTCTTC	CAWVAGAGNEQFF
TRBV7-2	NA	few	TRBJ1-2	TGTGCCAGCAGCTTAGCTTCACAGGGATCTAACTATGGCTACACCTTC	CASSLASQGSNYGYTF
TRBV29-1	NA	NA	TRBJ2-3	TGCAGCGTCAACCAGGGTCTTAGCACAGATACGCAGTATTTT	CSVNQGLSTDTQYF
TRBV5-6	NA	NA	TRBJ2-7	TGTGCCAGCAGCTTAACAGGCGCAACCTACGAGCAGTACTTC	CASSLTGATYEQYF
TRBV30	NA	few	TRBJ1-3	TGTGCCTGGACAGGGCTTGCTGGAAACACCATATATTTT	CAWTGLAGNTIYF
TRBV6-5	TRBD1	NA	TRBJ2-1	TGTGCCAGCAGTTTCGGGACAGGGGGGTACAATGAGCAGTTCTTC	CASSFGTGGYNEQFF
TRBV5-1	NA	NA	TRBJ2-3	TGCGCCAGCAGCATTGGGTCGTCTAGCCTAGGAGATACGCAGTATTTT	CASSIGSSSLGDTQYF
TRBV19	NA	NA	TRBJ1-1	TGTGCCAGTAAAGGGCAGGGTGGGATGAACACTGAAGCTTTCTTT	CASKGQGGMNTEAFF
TRBV9	NA	few	TRBJ2-5	TGTGCCAGCAGCGTGGCGGGACAGTTAGAAGAGACCCAGTACTTC	CASSVAGQLEETQYF
TRBV5-4	NA	once	TRBJ2-3	TGTGCCAGCAGCTTGGCGTCTAGCGCAGATACGCAGTATTTT	CASSLASSADTQYF
TRBV2	TRBD2	NA	TRBJ2-2	TGTGCCAGCAGTGACCCCCTACTAGCGGAGAACACCGGGGAGCTGTTTTTT	CASSDPLLAENTGELFF
TRBV19	TRBD1	NA	TRBJ1-1	TGTGCCAGTAGTTCTCCAGGGACAGGATTTGAAGCTTTCTTT	CASSSPGTGFEAFF
TRBV19	NA	NA	TRBJ2-3	TGTGCCAGTAGTCCAATGGGGGGGCCCTATGACACGCAGTATTTT	CASSPMGGPYDTQYF
TRBV9	TRBD1	NA	TRBJ1-2	TGTGCCAGCAGCGTAACACCGGGACAGGGACGGGATGGCTACACCTTC	CASSVTPGQGRDGYTF
TRBV19	TRBD2	once	TRBJ2-2	TGTGCCAGTAGTATTTCCAGGGCTAGCGGGAGAACTTCCGGGGAGCTGTTTTTT	CASSISRASGRTSGELFF
TRBV5-1	NA	once	TRBJ2-7	TGCGCCAGCAGCTTGGTCGGGAGCTACGAGCAGTACTTC	CASSLVGSYEQYF
TRBV7-2	NA	NA	TRBJ1-1	TGTGCCAGCAGCTCCGGACAGCACACTGAAGCTTTCTTT	CASSSGQHTEAFF
TRBV19	TRBD1	NA	TRBJ2-7	TGTGCCAGTAGTTCGGGGACAGGGACCTACGAGCAGTACTTC	CASSSGTGTYEQYF
TRBV27	TRBD1	NA	TRBJ1-4	TGTGCCAGCAGTTCTCAGGGGGCTGGTGAAAAACTGTTTTTT	CASSSQGAGEKLFF
TRBV10-3	TRBD2	NA	TRBJ2-7	TGTGCCATCAGTGTAGCCTCCTTCGGGGAGGGAGATCCCTACGAGCAGTACTTC	CAISVASFGEGDPYEQYF
TRBV7-6	TRBD1	once	TRBJ1-1	TGTGCCAGCAGCAGAGACAGGGGGCCCGGCACTGAAGCTTTCTTT	CASSRDRGPGTEAFF
TRBV7-9	NA	NA	TRBJ1-2	TGTGCCAGCAGCTTAGGCAGGGAAAGGCCCTATGGCTACACCTTC	CASSLGRERPYGYTF
TRBV2	NA	once	TRBJ2-3	TGTGCCAGCAGTCCCGTAGATACGCAGTATTTT	CASSPVDTQYF